This entry is about one T cell receptor (beta chain). Antigen unknown. The germline gene is not matched at one end of the junction; a read error may be the cause. A second PCR, run for 7 to 11 cycles, used a sample-barcoded 5' primer plus a J-beta primer mix. All samples gave at least 2.5 million CDR3-containing paired-end reads. TCRdb re-called the 5' RACE reads with MiXCR, one entry per CDR3 protein. The table has about 900,000 distinct CDR3 sequences, approximately 67% seen once. This record belongs to a study of blood T cells in healthy people across ages. General study findings and limits: Estimates based on one million T cells were treated as lower bounds. Fewer expanded clones and more diversity marked long-lived versus aged donors. PBMCs went unsorted, and a conclusive naive versus antigen-experienced comparison was therefore prevented.

This CDR3 is 14 amino acids long. Germline V lookup: CDR1 SEHNR, CDR2 FQNEAQ (reference sequence). This TCR was recovered from a man under 40 in good health. The rearrangement links TRBV7-9 to TRBJ1-4, with 7 bases identical to TRBD1. The source material was blood. The CDR3 coding sequence is TGTGCCAGCAGCCAGGACAGGCCTAATGAAGAACTGTTTTTT. Its protein product is CASSQDRPNEELFF. Looking up the rest from reference TRBV7-9 and TRBJ1-4 gives the full variable domain: DTGVSQNPRHKITKRGQNVTFRCDPISEHNRLYWYRQTLGQGPEFLTYFQNEAQLEKSRLLSDRFSAERPKGSFSTLEIQRTEQGDSAMYLCASSQDRPNEELFFGSGTQLSVL.